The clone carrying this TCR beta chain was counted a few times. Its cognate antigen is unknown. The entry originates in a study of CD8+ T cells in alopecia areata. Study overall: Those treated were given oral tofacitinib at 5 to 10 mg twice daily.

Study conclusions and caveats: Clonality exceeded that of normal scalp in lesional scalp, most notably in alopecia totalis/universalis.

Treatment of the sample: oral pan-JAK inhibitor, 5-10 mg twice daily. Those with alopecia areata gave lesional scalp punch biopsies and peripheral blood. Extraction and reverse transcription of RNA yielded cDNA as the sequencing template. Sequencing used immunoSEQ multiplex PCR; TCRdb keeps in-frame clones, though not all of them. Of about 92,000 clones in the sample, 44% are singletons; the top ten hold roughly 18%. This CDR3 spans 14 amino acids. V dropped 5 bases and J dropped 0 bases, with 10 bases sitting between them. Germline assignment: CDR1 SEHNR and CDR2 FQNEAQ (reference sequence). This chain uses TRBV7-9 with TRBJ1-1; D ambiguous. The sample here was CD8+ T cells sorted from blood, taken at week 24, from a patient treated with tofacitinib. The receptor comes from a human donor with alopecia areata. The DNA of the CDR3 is TGTGCCAGCAGCCCAAGAAGCGTGAACACTGAAGCTTTCTTT. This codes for CASSPRSVNTEAFF. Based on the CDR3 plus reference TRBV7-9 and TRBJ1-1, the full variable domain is DTGVSQNPRHKITKRGQNVTFRCDPISEHNRLYWYRQTLGQGPEFLTYFQNEAQLEKSRLLSDRFSAERPKGSFSTLEIQRTEQGDSAMYLCASSPRSVNTEAFFGQGTRLTVV.